The T cell receptor (beta chain) described here comes from a study of blood T cell repertoires in COVID-19. The authors' processing: Cell counts per sample came from amplifying reference gene primers. TCRdb's copy holds only in-frame clones and misses some; the assay was immunoSEQ multiplex PCR. V, J and clone size were drawn from that table, and D and trimming were deduced from the DNA. This table holds over 50,000 clones, roughly 90% found once. Germline values: CDR1 SEHNR, CDR2 FQNEAQ (reference sequence). The CDR3 extends over 15 amino acids. The J segment lost 1 base and the V segment lost 5 bases, leaving 3 bases of the junction unmatched.

The source of this sequence is an elderly man with acute or convalescent COVID-19. Sequenced input: peripheral blood. The J gene is TRBJ1-1, the V gene TRBV7-9; 11 bases are a match to TRBD1. As DNA, the CDR3 is TGTGCCAGCAGCGGACAGGGGGCGGGGAACACTGAAGCTTTCTTT. As protein: CASSGQGAGNTEAFF.